The 27 T cell receptor beta chains reported below all come from one sample, sequenced in a study of T cells in Graves' hyperthyroidism and ophthalmopathy. RNA transcripts were the template for amplifying TCR beta CDR3 regions. The TCR CDR3 first-round RT-PCR relied on the HTBI primer set. TCRdb redid the calling of the multiplex PCR reads with MiXCR, one entry per CDR3 protein. This sample yields 550,000 to 650,000 distinct CDR3 sequences, of which 14% are seen a single time; more than 4.5% belongs to the top ten. The source material was blood. The receptors originated from a woman aged 30 to 39 with Graves' hyperthyroidism that later progressed to Graves' ophthalmopathy.

This clonotype was observed many times. The rearrangement uses TRBV11-3 and TRBJ2-7; D might be TRBD1 or TRBD2, each matching 5 bases. Germline CDR1 and CDR2: SGHNT and YENEEA. V lost 1 base to trimming and J lost 2 bases, with 12 bases between them. The CDR3 totals 15 residues. The CDR3 loop reads CASSLGGTLAYEQYF. The CDR3 nucleotides are TGTGCCAGCAGCTTAGGAGGGACGTTAGCCTACGAGCAGTACTTC.

This clonotype has at least ten counts. This chain links TRBV20-1 with TRBJ1-4; a weak D match, TRBD1 (5 bases). The CDR3 has 13 residues. The V end was cut by 6 bases, the J end by 4 bases, with 12 bases between. Germline lookup yields CDR1 DFQATT and CDR2 SNEGSKA (reference sequence). CDR3: CSARGLLNEKLFF. The CDR3 DNA reads TGCAGTGCGCGGGGACTCCTTAATGAAAAACTGTTTTTT.

The sample holds a few counts of this clonotype. This rearrangement joins TRBV20-1 to TRBJ2-5; 13 bases agree with TRBD2. Germline trimming cut 1 base from V and 0 bases from J; bases unmatched to any gene: 11. This CDR3 is 19 amino acids long. The germline CDR1 and CDR2 sequences are DFQATT and SNEGSKA (reference sequence). The CDR3 DNA sequence: TGCAGTGCTAGAGGTGGGACTAGCGGGATGAGGGTGTACCAAGAGACCCAGTACTTC. This sequence encodes CSARGGTSGMRVYQETQYF.

This clonotype was observed at least ten times. This chain uses TRBV29-1 with TRBJ1-2, with 7 bases lining up with TRBD1. Germline CDR1 and CDR2: SQVTM and ANQGSEA. J was trimmed by 2 bases and V by 8 bases; bases with no gene match: 5. The CDR3 runs 12 residues. The CDR3 loop is CSILDRNYGYTF. Written as DNA, the CDR3 is TGCAGCATTCTGGACAGGAACTATGGCTACACCTTC.

V usage is TRBV27 and J usage is TRBJ1-2; possible D gene TRBD1, 6 bases. Germline V lookup: CDR1 MNHEY, CDR2 SMNVEV (reference sequence). The ends were cut back, 3 bases at V and 7 bases at J, with 12 bases in the middle. This CDR3 spans 13 amino acids. The CDR3 nucleotides read TGTGCCAGCAGTTTTAGTCAGGGGTCTGGCTACACCTTC. Translating gives CASSFSQGSGYTF.

This clonotype was observed many times. The V call is TRBV11-1, the J call TRBJ2-1, with 9 bases identical to TRBD2. V lost 1 base, J lost 7 bases, and 2 bases stayed unmatched. The germline CDR1 and CDR2 sequences are SGHAT and FQDESV (reference sequence). This CDR3 is 14 amino acids long. CDR3 DNA: TGTGCCAGCAGCTTAGGCGGGGGGGGTAATGAGCAGTTCTTC. Residues: CASSLGGGGNEQFF.

This clonotype has ten or more counts. This chain links TRBV28 with TRBJ2-2, with 8 bases that match TRBD1. The V and J ends lost 6 bases and 5 bases, in that order; junction bases with no gene match: 14. Germline V CDR1 and CDR2: MDHEN, SYDVKM. The CDR3 is made up of 17 amino acids. In DNA, the CDR3 is TGTGCCAGCAGCCAGCCGGGACAGGCGACGGGGACCGGGGAGCTGTTTTTT. Protein sequence: CASSQPGQATGTGELFF.

This clonotype was counted at least ten times. This chain links TRBV20-1 with TRBJ1-5; D is unclear. This CDR3 contains 15 residues. Trimming stripped 4 bases from V and 2 bases from J, with 15 bases between. Germline V lookup: CDR1 DFQATT, CDR2 SNEGSKA (reference sequence). The CDR3 spells CSAMRVGNRNQPQHF. DNA of the CDR3: TGCAGTGCTATGCGTGTAGGAAACCGCAATCAGCCCCAGCATTTT.

The sample holds many counts of this clonotype. Written as DNA, the CDR3 is TGTGCCAGCATCGCGCATGAGGTTAGGACGGGGACTGAAGCTTTCTTT. It codes for CASIAHEVRTGTEAFF. This chain links TRBV7-2 with TRBJ1-1, with unresolved D. The ends were cut back, 7 bases at V and 5 bases at J, with 23 bases in the middle. This CDR3 is built from 16 residues. Germline assignment: CDR1 SGHTA and CDR2 FQGNSA.

This clonotype was seen only a few times. The genes are TRBV15 and TRBJ1-5, with D uncertain. Germline assignment: CDR1 LNHNV and CDR2 YYDKDF (reference sequence). V was pared by 1 base and J by 0 bases, with 10 bases between. The CDR3 runs 16 residues. The chain's CDR3 is CATSRVAGSSNQPQHF. For the CDR3, the DNA is TGTGCCACCAGCAGAGTGGCGGGGTCTAGCAATCAGCCCCAGCATTTT.

This clonotype occurred many times. The DNA for the CDR3 is TGTGCTAGTGCCCGGCCGGGGACAGGGGGCTACGAGCAGTACTTC. Protein sequence: CASARPGTGGYEQYF. This chain joins TRBV12-5 and TRBJ2-7; TRBD1 aligns across 11 bases. The CDR3 has 15 amino acids. V lost 7 bases to trimming and J lost 3 bases; unmatched junction nucleotides: 8. The germline V gene encodes CDR1 LGHNT and CDR2 FRNRAP.

This clonotype was seen many times. This chain joins TRBV27 and TRBJ1-1; a possible D gene is TRBD1 (6 bases). The CDR3 loop spans 14 amino acids. The germline V gene encodes CDR1 MNHEY and CDR2 SMNVEV (reference sequence). The germline V and J ends were trimmed by 0 bases and 4 bases, with 9 bases remaining between them. As DNA, the CDR3 is TGTGCCAGCAGTTTATCCTTGGACAGCACTGAAGCTTTCTTT. Translation gives CASSLSLDSTEAFF.

This clonotype showed up just a few times. The gene calls are TRBV4-2 and TRBJ1-4, with D uncertain. The germline CDR1 and CDR2 sequences are LGHNA and YNFKEQ. V lost 4 bases and J 6 bases, leaving 12 bases between the germline ends. The CDR3 runs to 14 residues. The CDR3 nucleotides are TGTGCCAGCAGCCCCAGTCCAGGTGATGAAAAACTGTTTTTT. It specifies CASSPSPGDEKLFF.

The table lists this clonotype with a few counts. The rearrangement joins TRBV7-9 to TRBJ1-1; D ambiguous. V was cut by 8 bases and J by 6 bases, with 16 bases left in between. From germline, CDR1 is SEHNR and CDR2 FQNEAQ (reference sequence). There are 13 residues in the CDR3. This chain's CDR3 is CASGRLPGAEAFF. The DNA of the CDR3 is TGTGCCAGCGGGCGACTCCCCGGCGCTGAAGCTTTCTTT.

This clonotype was seen once. A single base separates this from a much larger clone, so it may be a read error. This chain connects TRBV6-1 to TRBJ1-1; D is ambiguous. The CDR3 sequence is 13 residues long. Germline V CDR1 and CDR2: MNHNS, SASEGT. The CDR3 DNA reads as TGTGCCAGCAGTGCGGAGGCCCTCCGTGAAGCTTTATTT. Residues: CASSAEALREALF.

Points on this clonotype: The junction shows a germline mismatch at one end, possibly a read error. The rearrangement uses TRBV6-1 and TRBJ2-3; D is possibly TRBD2 (5 bases). There are 18 residues in the CDR3. The germline V gene has CDR1 MNHNS and CDR2 SASEGT. The CDR3 loop reads CASSEVARRTSSTETQYF. The CDR3 DNA follows: TGTGCCAGCAGTGAAGTGGCCAGGCGGACGTCTAGCACAGAGACGCAGTATTTT.

Note on this clonotype: One base away lies a much larger clone, so this may be a sequencing read error. The V gene is TRBV7-3, the J gene TRBJ2-5; weak D call: TRBD2 (6 bases). The CDR3 totals 15 residues. Germline V gene sequence: CDR1 SGHTA, CDR2 FQGTGA. As DNA, the CDR3 is TGTGCCAGCAGCTCGCCGGGACTTGAACAAGAGACCCAGCACTTC. Translation: CASSSPGLEQETQHF.

This clonotype has ten or more counts. The chain recombines TRBV10-3 with TRBJ2-2; D gene uncertain. The V end was cut by 0 bases, the J end by 0 bases, with 5 bases between. The germline CDR1 and CDR2 sequences are ENHRY and SYGVKD. This CDR3 has 15 amino acids. The CDR3 sequence is CAISESGPNTGELFF. The CDR3 DNA reads TGTGCCATCAGTGAGTCCGGTCCGAACACCGGGGAGCTGTTTTTT.

This clonotype was observed many times. The V and J genes are TRBV11-2 and TRBJ2-2; 13 bases map to TRBD2. Germline-derived CDR1 and CDR2 are SGHAT and FQNNGV. The CDR3 sequence is 20 residues long. Trimming cost V 5 bases and J 0 bases; bases outside gene matches: 12. The CDR3 nucleotides read TGTGCCAGCAGCCTAGGGATAACTAGCGGGAGGGTGTCGAACACCGGGGAGCTGTTTTTT. Translating it yields CASSLGITSGRVSNTGELFF.

This clonotype was detected only a few times. A much larger clone is a single base away; this may be a read error. The chain is built from TRBV20-1 and TRBJ1-1; D may be TRBD1 (6 bases). Germline loops: CDR1 DFQATT, CDR2 SNEGSKA (reference sequence). The CDR3 has 16 amino acids. Trimming took 6 bases from V and 0 from J, leaving 20 bases between them. Here the CDR3 reads CSATSQGSDMNTEAFF. The CDR3, as DNA: TGCAGTGCCACATCACAGGGTTCCGATATGAACACTGAAGCTTTCTTT.

This clonotype was detected many times. This chain uses TRBV3-1 with TRBJ2-3; 8 positions agree with TRBD2. This CDR3 contains 19 residues. Germline values: CDR1 LGHDT, CDR2 YNNKEL (reference sequence). With V trimmed by 0 bases and J by 4 bases, 15 bases remained unmatched. CDR3 in DNA: TGTGCCAGCAGCCAAGACCCCCCGGGAGGGTTAGGTGTAGCAGATACGCAGTATTTT. It is translated as CASSQDPPGGLGVADTQYF.

This clonotype was counted many times. The CDR3 reads CASSYNSAQTQYF. The CDR3 DNA follows: TGTGCCAGCAGCTACAACAGTGCGCAGACCCAGTACTTC. The rearrangement uses TRBV11-1 and TRBJ2-5; D is ambiguous. The CDR3 is 13 amino acids. Germline CDR1 reads SGHAT; CDR2 reads FQDESV (reference sequence). The V and J ends lost 4 bases and 6 bases respectively, with 12 bases between them.

This clonotype has a count of ten or more. The chain joins TRBV5-1 to TRBJ2-1; 9 bases agree with TRBD2. The CDR3 is 15 residues long. Germline V gene data show CDR1 as SGHRS and CDR2 as YFSETQ. The trim removed 2 bases at V and 6 bases at J, leaving 6 bases unmatched. The CDR3 nucleotides read TGCGCCAGCAGCTTTAGCGGGGGCGCCCCCAATGAGCAGTTCTTC. This codes for CASSFSGGAPNEQFF. Combining the CDR3 with reference TRBV5-1 and TRBJ2-1 gives the whole variable domain KAGVTQTPRYLIKTRGQQVTLSCSPISGHRSVSWYQQTPGQGLQFLFEYFSETQRNKGNFPGRFSGRQFSNSRSEMNVSTLELGDSALYLCASSFSGGAPNEQFFGPGTRLTVL.

This clonotype was observed many times. V is TRBV2 and J is TRBJ1-6, with TRBD1 matching 8 bases. Germline CDR1 is SNHLY and CDR2 is FYNNEI. The V gene end was trimmed by 4 bases and the J gene end by 7 bases; junction bases not matched to a gene: 6. This CDR3 comprises 15 residues. The CDR3: CASSVGQGTNSPLHF. The CDR3 DNA is TGTGCCAGCAGTGTCGGACAGGGAACGAATTCACCCCTCCACTTT.

V and J are TRBV20-1 and TRBJ2-1; TRBD2 is a possible D gene (6 bases). CDR3 size: 14 residues. CDR1 is DFQATT, CDR2 SNEGSKA, per germline (reference sequence). The V end lost 7 bases, the J end lost 4 bases, and 17 bases lay between the germline ends. The CDR3 region is CSVPGDSNYNEQFF. The CDR3 DNA follows: TGCAGTGTCCCGGGGGACTCTAATTACAATGAGCAGTTCTTC.

This clonotype has ten or more counts. The chain links TRBV2 to TRBJ1-2; 7 nucleotides align to TRBD1. The J segment lost 5 bases and the V segment lost 3 bases, leaving 3 bases of the junction unmatched. The CDR3 runs to 13 residues. Per the germline V gene, CDR1 is SNHLY and CDR2 is FYNNEI. CDR3 in DNA: TGTGCCAGCAGTGAGGGGACAGTATATGGCTACACCTTC. Its translation is CASSEGTVYGYTF.

In this sample, this clonotype turned up once. The rearrangement links TRBV5-1 to TRBJ2-5; D tentatively reads TRBD1 or TRBD2 (6 bases each). From germline, CDR1 is SGHRS and CDR2 YFSETQ. CDR3 size: 15 residues. Trimming cost V 0 bases and J 4 bases, with 13 bases left between them. The CDR3, as DNA: TGCGCCAGCAGCTTGGTGGCCTGGGGGGCAGAGACCCAGTACTTC. Translating it yields CASSLVAWGAETQYF.